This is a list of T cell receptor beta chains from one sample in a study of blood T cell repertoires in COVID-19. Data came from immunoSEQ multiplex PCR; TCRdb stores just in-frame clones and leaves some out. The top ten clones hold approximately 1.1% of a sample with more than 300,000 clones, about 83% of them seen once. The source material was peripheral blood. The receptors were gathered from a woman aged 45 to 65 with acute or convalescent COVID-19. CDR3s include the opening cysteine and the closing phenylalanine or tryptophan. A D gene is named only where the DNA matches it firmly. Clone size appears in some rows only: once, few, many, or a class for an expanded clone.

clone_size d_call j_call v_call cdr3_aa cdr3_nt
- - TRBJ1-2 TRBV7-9 CASSPKGNRGSGYTF TGTGCCAGCAGCCCCAAGGGGAACCGCGGCTCTGGCTACACCTTC
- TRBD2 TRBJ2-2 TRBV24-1 CATSPQGAGERPGELFF TGTGCCACCAGCCCCCAAGGAGCGGGAGAGAGGCCCGGGGAGCTGTTTTTT
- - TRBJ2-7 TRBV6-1 CASRERGASWEQYF TGTGCCAGCAGGGAGCGAGGAGCTAGTTGGGAGCAGTACTTC
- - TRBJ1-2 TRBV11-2 CASSPLGGDYGYTF TGTGCCAGCAGCCCCCTTGGAGGGGACTATGGCTACACCTTC
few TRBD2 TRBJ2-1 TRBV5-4 CASSFSGANLEQFF TGTGCCAGCAGTTTTAGCGGGGCGAACCTTGAGCAGTTCTTC
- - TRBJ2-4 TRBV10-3 CAISEGTAGQGNIQYF TGTGCCATCAGTGAAGGGACTGCTGGGCAAGGAAACATTCAGTACTTC
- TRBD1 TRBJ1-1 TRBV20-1 CSAWTGAEAFF TGCAGTGCTTGGACAGGGGCTGAAGCTTTCTTT
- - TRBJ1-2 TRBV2 CASREDRYGYTF TGTGCCAGCAGGGAGGACAGATATGGCTACACCTTC
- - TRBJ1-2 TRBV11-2 CASSLVGGYGYTF TGTGCCAGCAGCTTAGTTGGAGGGTATGGCTACACCTTC
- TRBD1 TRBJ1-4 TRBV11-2 CASSFGGTGSEKLFF TGTGCCAGCAGCTTTGGGGGGACAGGGAGTGAAAAACTGTTTTTT
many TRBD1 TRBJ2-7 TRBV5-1 CASSEGQGPPSYEQYF TGCGCCAGCAGCGAGGGACAGGGGCCGCCATCGTACGAGCAGTACTTC
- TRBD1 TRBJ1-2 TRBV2 CASRETGTGDGYTF TGTGCCAGCAGAGAGACCGGGACAGGGGATGGCTACACCTTC
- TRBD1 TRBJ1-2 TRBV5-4 CASSPGQGAFTSYGYTF TGTGCCAGCAGTCCCGGACAGGGGGCTTTTACTTCTTATGGCTACACCTTC
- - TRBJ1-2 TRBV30 CAWSVLKGGGYTF TGTGCCTGGAGTGTACTGAAGGGAGGTGGCTACACCTTC
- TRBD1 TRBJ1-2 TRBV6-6 CASSYIYLTSTGGQGYGYTF TGTGCCAGCAGCTACATCTACTTAACTAGTACAGGGGGCCAGGGCTATGGCTACACCTTC
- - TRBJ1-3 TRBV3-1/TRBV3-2 CASSFFTSSGNTIYF TGTGCCAGTAGTTTTTTTACTAGCTCTGGAAACACCATATATTTT
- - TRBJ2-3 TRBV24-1 CATTHAGTDTQYF TGTGCCACCACACATGCGGGGACAGATACGCAGTATTTT
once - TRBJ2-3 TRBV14 CASSQAVTSTDTQYF TGTGCCAGCAGCCAGGCAGTGACTAGCACAGATACGCAGTATTTT
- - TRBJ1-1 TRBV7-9 CASSSPVRLEAFF TGTGCCAGCAGCTCTCCGGTTCGTCTTGAAGCTTTCTTT
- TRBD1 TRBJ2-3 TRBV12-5 CASGLGQITDTQYF TGTGCTAGTGGGCTGGGACAGATCACAGATACGCAGTATTTT
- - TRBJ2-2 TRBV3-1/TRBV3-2 CATQGAGETGELFF TGTGCCACTCAGGGCGCAGGGGAGACCGGGGAGCTGTTTTTT
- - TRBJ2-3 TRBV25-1 CASSVLSGVDTQYF TGTGCCAGCAGTGTCCTCTCCGGGGTCGATACGCAGTATTTT
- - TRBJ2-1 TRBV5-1 CASSLATADNEQFF TGCGCCAGCAGCTTGGCTACGGCGGACAATGAGCAGTTCTTC
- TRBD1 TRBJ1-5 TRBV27 CASRVRDRGQPQHF TGTGCCAGCAGGGTCCGGGACAGGGGTCAGCCCCAGCATTTT
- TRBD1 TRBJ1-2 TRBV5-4 CASSLGAGTGLSGGYTF TGTGCCAGCAGCTTGGGGGCCGGGACAGGTCTTTCCGGCGGCTACACCTTC
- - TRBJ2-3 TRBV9 CASSTSGGPPTDTQYF TGTGCCAGCAGCACTTCGGGGGGCCCCCCCACAGATACGCAGTATTTT
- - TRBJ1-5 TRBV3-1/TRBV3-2 CASSQEKGGGDQPQHF TGTGCCAGCAGCCAAGAAAAAGGGGGGGGTGATCAGCCCCAGCATTTT
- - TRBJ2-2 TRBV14 CASSSGNTGELFF TGTGCCAGCAGCTCGGGGAACACCGGGGAGCTGTTTTTT
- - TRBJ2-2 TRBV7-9 CASSSTEVWELFF TGTGCCAGCAGCTCTACGGAGGTTTGGGAGCTGTTTTTT
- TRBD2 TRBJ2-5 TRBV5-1 CASSPGLAGAGETQYF TGCGCCAGCAGCCCGGGACTAGCGGGGGCTGGGGAGACCCAGTACTTC
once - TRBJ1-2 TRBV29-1 CSVVVQGEGYTF TGCAGCGTTGTCGTTCAAGGGGAAGGCTACACCTTC
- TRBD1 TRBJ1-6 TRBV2 CASITGTGDSPLHF TGTGCCAGCATCACCGGGACAGGGGATTCACCCCTCCACTTT
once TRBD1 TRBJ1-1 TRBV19 CASSTGRYRGADTEAFF TGTGCCAGTAGTACGGGTCGGTACAGGGGTGCGGACACTGAAGCTTTCTTT
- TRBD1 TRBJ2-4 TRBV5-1 CASSLGTGGSLVQYF TGCGCCAGCAGCTTGGGTACAGGGGGTAGCTTAGTTCAGTACTTC
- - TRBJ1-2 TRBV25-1 CASSDRTTDYGYTF TGTGCCAGCAGTGATCGCACCACGGACTATGGCTACACCTTC
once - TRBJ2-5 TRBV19 CASSIPGETQYF TGTGCCAGTAGTATACCGGGAGAGACCCAGTACTTC
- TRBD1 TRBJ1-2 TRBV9 CASSAGQGNIYGYTF TGTGCCAGCAGCGCAGGACAGGGGAATATCTATGGCTACACCTTC
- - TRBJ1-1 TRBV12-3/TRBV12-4 CASTLNRVGEAFF TGTGCCAGCACCTTAAACAGGGTGGGTGAAGCTTTCTTT
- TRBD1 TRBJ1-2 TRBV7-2 CASSLRPGTGVDGYTF TGTGCCAGCAGCTTACGTCCCGGGACAGGGGTGGATGGCTACACCTTC
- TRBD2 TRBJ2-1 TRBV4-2 CASSPSSGGAEEQFF TGTGCCAGCAGCCCATCTAGCGGGGGGGCAGAGGAGCAGTTCTTC
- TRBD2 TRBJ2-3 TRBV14 CASSQLAGGSTDTQYF TGTGCCAGCAGCCAACTAGCGGGGGGGAGCACAGATACGCAGTATTTT
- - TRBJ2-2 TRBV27 CASSLSPNTGELFF TGTGCCAGCAGTCTCTCCCCGAACACCGGGGAGCTGTTTTTT
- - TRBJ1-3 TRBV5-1 CASSESVSGNTIYF TGCGCCAGCAGCGAGTCGGTTAGCGGAAACACCATATATTTT
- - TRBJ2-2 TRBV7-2 CASSYRNTGELFF TGTGCCAGCAGCTACAGGAACACCGGGGAGCTGTTTTTT
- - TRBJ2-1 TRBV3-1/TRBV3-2 CASSQDGSPMWQFF TGTGCCAGCAGCCAAGACGGTTCACCAATGTGGCAGTTCTTC
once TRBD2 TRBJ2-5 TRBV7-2 CASSPGLGETQYF TGTGCCAGCAGCCCGGGACTAGGGGAGACCCAGTACTTC
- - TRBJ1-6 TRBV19 CASSMGRAPLHF TGTGCCAGTAGTATGGGGAGGGCACCCCTCCACTTT
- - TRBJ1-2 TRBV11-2 CASSTGVLTNYGYTF TGTGCCAGCAGCACGGGAGTCCTTACTAACTATGGCTACACCTTC
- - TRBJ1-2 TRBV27 CASRDRLAYGYTF TGTGCCAGCAGAGACAGGTTAGCTTATGGCTACACCTTC
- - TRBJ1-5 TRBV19 CASTRGNQPQHF TGTGCCAGTACGAGAGGAAATCAGCCCCAGCATTTT
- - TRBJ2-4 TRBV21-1 CALQWEYLAKNIQYF TGTGCGCTACAATGGGAGTACCTAGCCAAAAACATTCAGTACTTC
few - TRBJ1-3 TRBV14 CASSHLGQGNTIYF TGTGCCAGCAGCCACCTGGGGCAGGGAAACACCATATATTTT
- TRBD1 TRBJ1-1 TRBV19 CASDPSGTDAEAFF TGTGCCAGTGACCCCTCCGGGACAGATGCTGAAGCTTTCTTT
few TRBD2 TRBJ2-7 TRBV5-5 CASSYVAGGSNEQYF TGTGCCAGCAGCTACGTAGCGGGAGGCTCCAACGAGCAGTACTTC
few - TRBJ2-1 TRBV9 CASRMGASQYNEQFF TGTGCCAGCAGAATGGGGGCCAGTCAATACAATGAGCAGTTCTTC
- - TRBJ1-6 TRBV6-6 CASSYRGGNSPLHF TGTGCCAGCAGTTACCGGGGAGGAAATTCACCCCTCCACTTT
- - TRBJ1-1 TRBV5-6 CASSYREVMNTEAFF TGTGCCAGCAGCTATAGGGAGGTTATGAACACTGAAGCTTTCTTT
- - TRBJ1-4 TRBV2 CASRARTTNEKLFF TGTGCCAGCAGGGCCCGCACAACTAATGAAAAACTGTTTTTT
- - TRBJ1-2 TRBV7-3 CASSLTDRLLGGYTF TGTGCCAGCAGCTTAACGGACAGACTGTTGGGAGGCTACACCTTC